A single sample is the source of the 9 T cell receptor beta chains below, sequenced in a study of blood T cell repertoires in COVID-19. The protocol was immunoSEQ multiplex PCR, while the TCRdb copy is restricted to in-frame clones and leaves out a portion. The sample includes roughly 150,000 clones, roughly 88% of them seen just once. The sequenced sample was peripheral blood. The source is a man aged 18-30 years with COVID-19, enrolled during active disease.

This clone appeared once. This rearrangement joins TRBV4-3 to TRBJ2-3, with 11 bases lining up with TRBD2. This CDR3 region has 17 residues. The trim removed 0 bases at V and 4 bases at J, leaving 6 bases unmatched. Germline CDR1 is LGHNA and CDR2 is YSLEER. CDR3 coding DNA: TGCGCCAGCAGCCAAGACAAGACTAGCGGGAACTCAGATACGCAGTATTTT. It specifies CASSQDKTSGNSDTQYF.

The chain is built from TRBV19 and TRBJ1-1, with 8 bases identical to TRBD1. The CDR3 contains 15 residues. Germline V gene sequence: CDR1 LNHDA, CDR2 SQIVND (reference sequence). The ends lost 5 bases at V and 5 bases at J; junction bases unmatched: 10. The CDR3 here is CASSVHTGGETEAFF. The CDR3 DNA reads as TGTGCCAGTAGTGTTCACACAGGGGGTGAAACTGAAGCTTTCTTT.

In nucleotides, the CDR3 is TGTGCCAGCAGTCTTACTAGCGGCCTATCCTACAATGAGCAGTTCTTC. It codes for CASSLTSGLSYNEQFF. V and J are TRBV7-2 and TRBJ2-1, with 8 positions matching TRBD2. Trimming took 6 bases from V and 1 from J; bases not matched to a gene: 8. This CDR3 has 16 residues. Germline lookup yields CDR1 SGHTA and CDR2 FQGNSA.

This clone was recorded once. One junction end does not reproduce the germline sequence, and a read error may be involved. The same CDR3 arises from other DNA sequences in this sample as well. The chain is built from TRBV3-1 (or the pseudogene TRBV3-2) and TRBJ1-5; D possibly corresponds to TRBD1 (5 bases). Germline values: CDR1 LGHDT, CDR2 YNNKEL (reference sequence). This CDR3 spans 17 amino acids. The CDR3 region has the DNA TGTGCCAGCAGCCCTTATGGGGGGTCTATGGGCAATCAACCCCAGCATTTT. It yields the protein CASSPYGGSMGNQPQHF.

The V call is TRBV15, the J call TRBJ2-7; 7 positions match TRBD1. The germline CDR1 and CDR2 sequences are LNHNV and YYDKDF (reference sequence). This CDR3 contains 13 residues. Losses at the gene ends were 1 base for V and 6 bases for J; bases not matched to a gene: 3. CDR3 coding DNA: TGTGCCACCAGCAGAGGAAAGGGGGCCGAGCAGTACTTC. Protein sequence: CATSRGKGAEQYF.

The V and J genes are TRBV24-1 and TRBJ2-2, with 9 bases matching TRBD2. The germline V gene has CDR1 KGHDR and CDR2 SFDVKD. V gave up 9 bases and J gave up 6 bases; unmatched junction bases: 4. The CDR3 sequence is 13 residues long. CDR3 nucleotides: TGTGCCACCGGCGAGCGGGGGGCCGGGGAGCTGTTTTTT. It translates to CATGERGAGELFF.

This chain connects TRBV3-1 (or the pseudogene TRBV3-2) to TRBJ1-2; 9 bases agree with TRBD1. The V gene end was trimmed by 3 bases and the J gene end by 8 bases; junction bases not matched to a gene: 10. Germline CDR1 and CDR2: LGHDT and YNNKEL (reference sequence). The CDR3 spans 15 residues. CDR3 sequence reads: CASSQGQGQVGGYTF. The CDR3, as DNA: TGTGCCAGCAGCCAGGGACAGGGCCAGGTTGGGGGCTACACCTTC.

This chain connects TRBV3-1 (or the pseudogene TRBV3-2) to TRBJ2-1; 7 bases align to TRBD1. This CDR3 spans 18 amino acids. With V trimmed by 0 bases and J by 2 bases, 10 bases remained unmatched. From germline, CDR1 is LGHDT and CDR2 YNNKEL (reference sequence). CDR3 coding DNA: TGTGCCAGCAGCCAAGAATGGGCTGGGGACAGAACCTACAATGAGCAGTTCTTC. It specifies CASSQEWAGDRTYNEQFF.

J is TRBJ2-7 and V is TRBV7-2; D is ambiguous. Germline CDR1 and CDR2: SGHTA and FQGNSA. This CDR3 is 14 amino acids long. Between the trimmed V and J ends, which lost 2 bases and 0 bases, there was a span of 8 bases. The CDR3 DNA reads TGTGCCAGCAGCTTATACAGCTCCTCCTACGAGCAGTACTTC. Protein product: CASSLYSSSYEQYF.